These 15 T cell receptor beta chains were sequenced from one sample in a study of response to subunit inactivated influenza vaccine. TCRdb redid the calling of the RT-PCR reads with MiXCR, one entry per CDR3 protein. The table includes about 530,000 distinct CDR3 sequences, 10% to 15% detected once. The sequencing used PBMCs from blood, collected on the day of vaccination. These receptors all come from a man aged 50-59 years who received an inactivated influenza vaccine.

This clonotype was picked up a small number of times. V usage is TRBV6-2 or TRBV6-3 and J usage is TRBJ2-3, with D uncertain. Germline CDR1 and CDR2: MNHEY and SVGEGT. There are 13 residues in the CDR3. V lost 7 bases, J lost 5 bases, and 13 bases lay in between. The CDR3 bases are TGTGCCAGCAATGGATGGCCCATAGATACGCAGTATTTT. This gives the protein CASNGWPIDTQYF.

This chain's CDR3 is CSATGSSYNEQFF. The CDR3 DNA reads TGCAGTGCTACCGGGAGTTCCTACAATGAGCAGTTCTTC. The chain links TRBV20-1 to TRBJ2-1, with D possibly matching TRBD2 (6 bases). CDR3 length: 13 amino acids. With 4 bases removed from V and 1 base from J, the gap between germline ends came to 8 bases. The V gene's germline CDR1 is DFQATT and CDR2 SNEGSKA (reference sequence).

V gene TRBV3-1 combines with J gene TRBJ2-5; no firm D call. This CDR3 is 15 amino acids long. CDR1 is LGHDT and CDR2 is YNNKEL in the germline V gene (reference sequence). Trimming cost V 1 base and J 1 base, with 10 bases left between them. CDR3 sequence: CASSQVLGPQETQYF. CDR3 nucleotides: TGTGCCAGCAGCCAAGTGTTAGGCCCCCAAGAGACCCAGTACTTC.

This clonotype was seen a few times. The chain links TRBV4-3 to TRBJ2-5; D is possibly TRBD2 (6 bases). This CDR3 spans 15 amino acids. The germline gives CDR1 LGHNA, CDR2 YSLEER. Trimming took 0 bases from V and 6 from J, leaving 14 bases between them. CDR3 sequence reads: CASSQDVRGRKTQYF. The CDR3 nucleotides are TGCGCCAGCAGCCAAGATGTGCGGGGTAGAAAGACCCAGTACTTC.

This clonotype turned up a few times. The V and J genes are TRBV4-1 and TRBJ2-7; TRBD2 might be the D (6 bases). CDR1 is MGHRA and CDR2 is YSYEKL in the germline V gene. CDR3 length: 13 residues. The germline V and J ends were trimmed by 0 bases and 4 bases, with 7 bases remaining between them. The CDR3 DNA sequence: TGCGCCAGCAGCCAAGAACGGGAGTACGAGCAGTACTTC. Translation: CASSQEREYEQYF.

This clonotype was recorded a few times. The chain uses TRBV2 and TRBJ2-7, with D perhaps TRBD2 (6 bases). The CDR3 is 13 residues long. Trimming removed 6 bases from V and 4 bases from J, with 13 bases in between. The germline V gene has CDR1 SNHLY and CDR2 FYNNEI. For the CDR3, the DNA is TGTGCCAGCAGCGGAATAGCGGCGTACGAGCAGTACTTC. Its translation: CASSGIAAYEQYF. Using reference TRBV2 and TRBJ2-7 for the parts outside the CDR3, the full variable domain is EPEVTQTPSHQVTQMGQEVILRCVPISNHLYFYWYRQILGQKVEFLVSFYNNEISEKSEIFDDQFSVERPDGSNFTLKIRSTKLEDSAMYFCASSGIAAYEQYFGPGTRLTVT.

This clonotype was seen many times. V usage is TRBV11-2 and J usage is TRBJ1-1; D call uncertain. CDR3 length: 14 amino acids. Trimming stripped 5 bases from V and 1 base from J, with 11 bases between. Germline CDR1 is SGHAT and CDR2 is FQNNGV. CDR3 nucleotides: TGTGCCAGCAGCCGAGACGGAAGGAACACTGAAGCTTTCTTT. Translated: CASSRDGRNTEAFF.

Comment on this clonotype: One end of the junction does not line up with germline, which may come from a read error. The chain is built from TRBV7-2 and TRBJ2-2; D may correspond to TRBD1 or TRBD2 (6 bases each). Germline assignment: CDR1 SGHTA and CDR2 FQGNSA. This CDR3 is 14 amino acids long. Here the CDR3 reads CASKGGAIAGEPFF. CDR3 sequence (DNA): TGTGCCAGCAAGGGGGGCGCTATCGCCGGGGAGCCGTTTTTT.

This clonotype was seen only a few times. The chain joins TRBV29-1 to TRBJ2-5; 8 bases match TRBD2. CDR3 size: 14 residues. Germline CDR1 is SQVTM and CDR2 is ANQGSEA. The CDR3 sequence: CTTLGLAGQETQYF. The CDR3 DNA reads as TGCACCACTCTTGGGCTAGCGGGCCAAGAGACCCAGTACTTC.

The V gene is TRBV19, the J gene TRBJ2-6, with 7 bases identical to TRBD1. Germline loops: CDR1 LNHDA, CDR2 SQIVND (reference sequence). The CDR3 length is 15 residues. Trimming removed 5 bases from V and 3 bases from J; junction bases left unmatched: 4. In DNA, the CDR3 is TGTGCCAGTAGTCAGACAGGGTTTGGGGCCAACGTCCTGACTTTC. Translated, it gives CASSQTGFGANVLTF.

This sequence joins TRBV4-3 and TRBJ1-4; D is undetermined. The length of the CDR3 is 15 residues. CDR1 and CDR2 from the germline V gene are LGHNA and YSLEER. Trimming removed 1 base from V and 8 bases from J, with 14 bases in between. CDR3 protein: CASSQARAALEKLFF. CDR3 coding DNA: TGCGCCAGCAGCCAAGCACGGGCCGCATTAGAAAAACTGTTTTTT.

The table lists this clonotype with a few counts. CDR3 in DNA: TGTGCCAGCAGCAACTTAGATGAGCAGTTCTTC. Residues: CASSNLDEQFF. The chain employs TRBV7-9 and TRBJ2-1; D unclear. Germline V gene lookup returns CDR1 SEHNR and CDR2 FQNEAQ (reference sequence). Between the trimmed V and J ends, which lost 5 bases and 8 bases, there was a span of 7 bases. This CDR3 contains 11 residues.

This clonotype was detected a few times. This chain connects TRBV28 to TRBJ1-2, with D possibly matching TRBD1 (5 bases). The germline CDR1 and CDR2 sequences are MDHEN and SYDVKM. V was pared by 5 bases and J by 5 bases, with 15 bases between. The CDR3 consists of 14 residues. For the CDR3, the DNA is TGTGCCAGCAGTCCCCAGGGACGTCGGTATGGCTACACCTTC. This gives the protein CASSPQGRRYGYTF.

The J gene is TRBJ2-7, the V gene TRBV20-1; 8 bases are shared with TRBD2. The germline V gene encodes CDR1 DFQATT and CDR2 SNEGSKA (reference sequence). The CDR3 is 15 residues long. V shed 0 bases, J shed 3 bases, and the junction held 7 bases outside the gene matches. In DNA form, the CDR3 reads TGCAGTGCTAGAGATTTACTAGCGGAGCACTACGAGCAGTACTTC. Its protein product is CSARDLLAEHYEQYF.

This clonotype was counted ten times or more. The chain uses TRBV7-2 and TRBJ1-5, with D unresolved. Trimming took off 4 bases at V and 11 bases at J, with 21 bases between the two ends. The germline V gene encodes CDR1 SGHTA and CDR2 FQGNSA. The CDR3 runs 15 residues. The CDR3 bases are TGTGCCAGCAGCTCCGGGTCCCCAGTTGGAGGGTCCCAGCATTTT. Encoded protein: CASSSGSPVGGSQHF.